Following are 10 T cell receptor beta chains from one sample sequenced in a study of T cell changes during pregnancy in multiple sclerosis. The table came from immunoSEQ multiplex PCR; TCRdb's copy has only in-frame clones and leaves some out. The table includes 25,000 to 35,000 clones, approximately 88% detected once. The source was CD8+ T cells from peripheral blood mononuclear cells, collected before pregnancy. The receptors come from a female donor with multiple sclerosis, enrolled in a pregnancy study.

The chain combines TRBV9 with TRBJ2-6, with TRBD1 matching 7 bases. Per the germline V gene, CDR1 is SGDLS and CDR2 is YYNGEE. This CDR3 has 16 amino acids. V shed 0 bases and J 4 bases; nucleotides not matched to a gene: 4. CDR3 sequence (DNA): TGTGCCAGCAGCGTAGGAAGGACAGGCGGGGCCAACGTCCTGACTTTC. Encoded protein: CASSVGRTGGANVLTF.

This clone was detected once. The chain combines TRBV29-1 with TRBJ2-1, with 8 bases that match TRBD2. The CDR3 consists of 17 residues. CDR1 is SQVTM and CDR2 is ANQGSEA in the germline V gene. V trimming: 3 bases; J trimming: 1 base; junction bases outside the gene matches: 11. CDR3 protein: CSVEGLAGTISYNEQFF. The CDR3 DNA is TGCAGCGTTGAGGGGCTAGCGGGTACCATATCCTACAATGAGCAGTTCTTC.

This chain connects TRBV27 to TRBJ2-3, with a possible D match to TRBD2 (6 bases). CDR1 and CDR2 from the germline V gene are MNHEY and SMNVEV (reference sequence). V lost 4 bases, J lost 3 bases, and 11 bases lay in between. This CDR3 has 14 amino acids. CDR3 region: CASSWRAGTDTQYF. The DNA of the CDR3 is TGTGCCAGCAGTTGGAGGGCGGGAACAGATACGCAGTATTTT.

The chain links TRBV11-2 to TRBJ2-5; TRBD1 might be the D (6 bases). CDR1 is SGHAT, CDR2 FQNNGV, per germline. The CDR3 consists of 16 residues. The V and J ends lost 2 bases and 1 base respectively, with 14 bases between them. This chain's CDR3 is CASSLHIRGPQETQYF. CDR3 nucleotide sequence: TGTGCCAGCAGCTTACATATCAGGGGTCCCCAAGAGACCCAGTACTTC.

This clone was counted between two and nine times. This chain uses TRBV19 with TRBJ1-1; the D is unclear. CDR3 length equals 12 residues. From germline, CDR1 is LNHDA and CDR2 SQIVND (reference sequence). V lost 7 bases, J lost 1 base, and 7 bases lay in between. The CDR3, as DNA: TGTGCCAGTAAGCTCTGGAACACTGAAGCTTTCTTT. Translating gives CASKLWNTEAFF.

CDR3 sequence: CASSQERAAWGEQYF. The CDR3 bases are TGCGCCAGCAGCCAAGAGCGGGCAGCGTGGGGCGAGCAGTACTTC. The V call is TRBV4-3, the J call TRBJ2-7, with D maybe TRBD2 (5 bases). The CDR3 covers 15 residues. Trimming removed 0 bases from V and 6 bases from J, with 15 bases in between. The germline gives CDR1 LGHNA, CDR2 YSLEER.

The chain carries TRBV4-2 and TRBJ2-5; TRBD2 is a possible D gene (6 bases). From germline, CDR1 is LGHNA and CDR2 YNFKEQ. This CDR3 contains 13 residues. V was shortened by 2 bases and J by 5 bases, with 9 bases between the two germline ends. Here the CDR3 reads CASSQPSGETQYF. The CDR3 nucleotides are TGTGCCAGCAGCCAACCGAGCGGGGAGACCCAGTACTTC.

The V call is TRBV5-1, the J call TRBJ2-7; TRBD1 aligns across 9 bases. Germline V lookup: CDR1 SGHRS, CDR2 YFSETQ. J was trimmed by 4 bases and V by 1 base; bases with no gene match: 3. The CDR3 runs 14 residues. The CDR3 nucleotides are TGCGCCAGCAGCTTGCGGGACAGGGCTTACGAGCAGTACTTC. It encodes CASSLRDRAYEQYF.

J is TRBJ2-3 and V is TRBV5-1, with D uncertain. This CDR3 is 14 amino acids long. The germline V gene has CDR1 SGHRS and CDR2 YFSETQ. With 0 bases removed from V and 4 bases from J, the gap between germline ends came to 9 bases. Here the CDR3 DNA reads TGCGCCAGCAGCTTGGAAGTAAGCGCAGATACGCAGTATTTT. This codes for CASSLEVSADTQYF. The full variable domain, completed using reference TRBV5-1 and TRBJ2-3, is KAGVTQTPRYLIKTRGQQVTLSCSPISGHRSVSWYQQTPGQGLQFLFEYFSETQRNKGNFPGRFSGRQFSNSRSEMNVSTLELGDSALYLCASSLEVSADTQYFGPGTRLTVL.

The rearrangement joins TRBV11-2 to TRBJ2-6; 11 bases are a match to TRBD1. This CDR3 contains 16 residues. Germline V CDR1 and CDR2: SGHAT, FQNNGV. Trimming cost V 6 bases and J 4 bases; bases outside gene matches: 5. CDR3 coding DNA: TGTGCCAGCAGTTGGACAGGGGGCGCCGGGGCCAACGTCCTGACTTTC. Encoded protein: CASSWTGGAGANVLTF.